What follows are 10 T cell receptor beta chains derived from one specimen sequenced in a study of T cell responses to AZD1222 COVID-19 vaccine. Sequencing used immunoSEQ multiplex PCR; TCRdb keeps in-frame clones, though not all of them. The sample holds approximately 140,000 clones, 90% seen once. The sample consisted of peripheral blood, taken on day 0 of AZD1222 vaccination. These receptors all come from an adult in good health.

The chain is built from TRBV27 and TRBJ2-5, with no clear D. The CDR3 runs to 16 residues. Trimming removed 1 base at V and 6 bases at J, with 18 bases between. CDR1 and CDR2 (germline): MNHEY, SMNVEV (reference sequence). In DNA, the CDR3 is TGTGCCAGCAGTTTATTGACGGCCTCCAGACCGAAGACCCAGTACTTC. Translating gives CASSLLTASRPKTQYF.

This chain joins TRBV24-1 and TRBJ1-3; TRBD1 aligns across 8 bases. From germline, CDR1 is KGHDR and CDR2 SFDVKD. With V trimmed by 5 bases and J by 8 bases, 4 bases remained unmatched. The CDR3 is 13 residues long. DNA for the CDR3: TGTGCCACCAGTGGGACAGGGTCGCACACCATATATTTT. This translates into CATSGTGSHTIYF.

This chain connects TRBV5-1 to TRBJ2-6, with D unclear. From germline, CDR1 is SGHRS and CDR2 YFSETQ. The CDR3 consists of 14 residues. Trimming removed 2 bases at V and 4 bases at J, with 7 bases between. CDR3 residues: CASSLNAGANVLTF. The CDR3 DNA reads TGCGCCAGCAGCTTAAATGCCGGGGCCAACGTCCTGACTTTC.

The CDR3 here is CASRVWEGDSSGNTIYF. CDR3 in DNA: TGTGCCAGCAGAGTTTGGGAAGGGGATAGCTCTGGAAACACCATATATTTT. The chain is built from TRBV21-1 and TRBJ1-3; whether TRBD1, the table's D call, matches the DNA was not checked. TRBV21-1 is deemed a pseudogene. The CDR3 runs 17 residues.

This clone occurred a few times. This chain connects TRBV11-3 to TRBJ1-4; TRBD1 matches at 9 bases. Per the germline V gene, CDR1 is SGHNT and CDR2 is YENEEA. Trimming cost V 3 bases and J 8 bases; bases outside gene matches: 10. This CDR3 has 16 amino acids. The DNA for the CDR3 is TGTGCCAGCAGCTTCCAGTTGGGGACAGGGCCAGAAAAACTGTTTTTT. Protein sequence: CASSFQLGTGPEKLFF.

With regard to this clone: A junction end diverges from the germline sequence, so it may reflect a read error. This rearrangement joins TRBV7-9 to TRBJ2-7; 8 nucleotides align to TRBD2. CDR1 and CDR2 from the germline V gene are SEHNR and FQNEAQ (reference sequence). There are 13 residues in the CDR3. CDR3 region: CASSSGLVDFSGF. CDR3 DNA sequence: TGTGCCAGCAGCTCGGGACTAGTAGATTTTAGTGGTTTC.

This chain connects TRBV6-6 to TRBJ1-2; D gene ambiguous. The germline V and J ends were trimmed by 8 bases and 4 bases, with 8 bases remaining between them. CDR1 and CDR2 (germline): MNHNY, SVGAGI (reference sequence). CDR3 length equals 11 residues. The CDR3 coding sequence is TGTGCCAGCGGAACGCCCTATGGCTACACCTTC. Translated, it gives CASGTPYGYTF.

The rearrangement joins TRBV9 to TRBJ2-2, with 9 bases lining up with TRBD2. The germline CDR1 and CDR2 sequences are SGDLS and YYNGEE. The ends lost 2 bases at V and 4 bases at J; junction bases unmatched: 6. There are 16 residues in the CDR3. The DNA for the CDR3 is TGTGCCAGCAGCGTTTTAGCGGGGGTGAGCACCGGGGAGCTGTTTTTT. Encoded protein: CASSVLAGVSTGELFF.

CDR3: CASSFGNEQFF. As DNA, the CDR3 is TGCGCCAGCAGCTTCGGGAATGAGCAGTTCTTC. V gene TRBV5-1 combines with J gene TRBJ2-1; D ambiguous. V dropped 2 bases and J dropped 7 bases, with 4 bases sitting between them. CDR1 and CDR2 (germline): SGHRS, YFSETQ. The CDR3 length is 11 residues. The variable domain in full, completed from reference TRBV5-1 and TRBJ2-1, reads KAGVTQTPRYLIKTRGQQVTLSCSPISGHRSVSWYQQTPGQGLQFLFEYFSETQRNKGNFPGRFSGRQFSNSRSEMNVSTLELGDSALYLCASSFGNEQFFGPGTRLTVL.

The J gene is TRBJ2-4, the V gene TRBV5-6; TRBD1 or TRBD2 may be the D gene (6 bases each). Trimming took 5 bases from V and 8 from J, leaving 11 bases between them. The germline V gene encodes CDR1 SGHDT and CDR2 YYEEEE. The CDR3 totals 12 residues. The CDR3 region is CASRGGGDIQYF. CDR3 in DNA: TGTGCCAGCAGGGGGGGCGGCGACATTCAGTACTTC.